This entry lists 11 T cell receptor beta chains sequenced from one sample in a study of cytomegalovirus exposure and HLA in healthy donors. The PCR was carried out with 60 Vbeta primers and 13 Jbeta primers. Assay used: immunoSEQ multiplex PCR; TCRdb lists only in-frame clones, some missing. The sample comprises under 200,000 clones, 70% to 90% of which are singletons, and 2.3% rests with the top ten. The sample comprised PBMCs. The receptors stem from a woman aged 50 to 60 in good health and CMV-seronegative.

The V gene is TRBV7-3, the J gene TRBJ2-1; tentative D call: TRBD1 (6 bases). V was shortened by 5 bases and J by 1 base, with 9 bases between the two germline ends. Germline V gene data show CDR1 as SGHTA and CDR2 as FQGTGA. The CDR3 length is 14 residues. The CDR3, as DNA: TGTGCCAGCAGCCCGGACAGATCCTACAATGAGCAGTTCTTC. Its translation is CASSPDRSYNEQFF.

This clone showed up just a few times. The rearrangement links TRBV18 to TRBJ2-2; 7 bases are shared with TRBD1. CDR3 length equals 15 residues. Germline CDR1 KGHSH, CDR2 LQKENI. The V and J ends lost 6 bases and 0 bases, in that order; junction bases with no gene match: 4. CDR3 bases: TGTGCCAGCTCCCAGGGACAGACGAACACCGGGGAGCTGTTTTTT. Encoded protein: CASSQGQTNTGELFF.

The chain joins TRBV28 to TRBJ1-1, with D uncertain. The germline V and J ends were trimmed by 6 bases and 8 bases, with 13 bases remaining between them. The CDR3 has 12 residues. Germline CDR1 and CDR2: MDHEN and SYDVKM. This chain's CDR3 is CASSPRRTEAFF. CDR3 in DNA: TGTGCCAGCAGCCCTCGGAGAACCGAAGCTTTCTTT.

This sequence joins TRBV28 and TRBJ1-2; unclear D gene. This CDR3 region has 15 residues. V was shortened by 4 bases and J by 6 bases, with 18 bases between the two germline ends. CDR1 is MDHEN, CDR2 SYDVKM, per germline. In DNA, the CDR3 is TGTGCCAGCAGTTCACCGCGAACGGGGAATAATGGCTACACCTTC. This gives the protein CASSSPRTGNNGYTF.

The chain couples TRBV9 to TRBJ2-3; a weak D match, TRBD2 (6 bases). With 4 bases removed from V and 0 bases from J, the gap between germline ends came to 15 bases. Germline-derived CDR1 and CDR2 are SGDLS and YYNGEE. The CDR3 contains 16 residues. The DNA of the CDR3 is TGTGCCAGCAGCAAGGACTACCTCAAAAGCACAGATACGCAGTATTTT. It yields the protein CASSKDYLKSTDTQYF.

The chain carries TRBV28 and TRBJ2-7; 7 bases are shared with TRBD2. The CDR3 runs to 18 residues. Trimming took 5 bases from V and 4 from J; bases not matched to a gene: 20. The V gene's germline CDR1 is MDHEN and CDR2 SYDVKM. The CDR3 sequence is CASSLVSSAGDVTYEQYF. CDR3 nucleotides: TGTGCCAGCAGTCTAGTGTCTAGCGCGGGAGATGTTACTTACGAGCAGTACTTC. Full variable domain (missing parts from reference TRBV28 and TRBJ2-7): DVKVTQSSRYLVKRTGEKVFLECVQDMDHENMFWYRQDPGLGLRLIYFSYDVKMKEKGDIPEGYSVSREKKERFSLILESASTNQTSMYLCASSLVSSAGDVTYEQYFGPGTRLTVT.

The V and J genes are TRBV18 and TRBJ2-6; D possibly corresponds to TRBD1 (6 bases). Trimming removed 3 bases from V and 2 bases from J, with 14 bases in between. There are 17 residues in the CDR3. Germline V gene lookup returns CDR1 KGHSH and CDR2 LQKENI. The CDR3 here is CASSPTQTGTGANVLTF. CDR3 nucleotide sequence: TGTGCCAGCTCACCTACTCAAACAGGGACTGGGGCCAACGTCCTGACTTTC.

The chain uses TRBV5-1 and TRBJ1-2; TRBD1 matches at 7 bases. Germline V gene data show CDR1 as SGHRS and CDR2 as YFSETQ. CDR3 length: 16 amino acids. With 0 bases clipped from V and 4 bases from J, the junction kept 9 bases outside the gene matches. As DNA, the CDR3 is TGCGCCAGCAGCTTGGGCCGGGACAGCAACGCCTATGGCTACACCTTC. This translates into CASSLGRDSNAYGYTF.

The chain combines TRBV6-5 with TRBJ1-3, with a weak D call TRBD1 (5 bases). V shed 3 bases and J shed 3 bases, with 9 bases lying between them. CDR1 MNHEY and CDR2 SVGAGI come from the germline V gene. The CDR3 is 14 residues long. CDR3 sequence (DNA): TGTGCCAGCAGTTATACCGGGGGTGGAAACACCATATATTTT. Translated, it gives CASSYTGGGNTIYF.

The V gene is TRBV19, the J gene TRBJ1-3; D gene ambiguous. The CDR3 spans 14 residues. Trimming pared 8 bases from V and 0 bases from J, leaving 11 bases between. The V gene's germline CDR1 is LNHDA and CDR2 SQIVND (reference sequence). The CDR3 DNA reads TGTGCCAGTTCGACCGGGAGCTCTGGAAACACCATATATTTT. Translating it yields CASSTGSSGNTIYF.

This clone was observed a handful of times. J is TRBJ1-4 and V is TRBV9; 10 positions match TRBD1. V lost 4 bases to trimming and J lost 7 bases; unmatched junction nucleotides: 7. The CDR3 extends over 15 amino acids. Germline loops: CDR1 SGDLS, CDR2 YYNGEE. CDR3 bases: TGTGCCAGCAGCTCCCGACAGGGGGCTTCTGAAAAACTGTTTTTT. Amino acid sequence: CASSSRQGASEKLFF. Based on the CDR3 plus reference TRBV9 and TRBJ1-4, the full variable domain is DSGVTQTPKHLITATGQRVTLRCSPRSGDLSVYWYQQSLDQGLQFLIQYYNGEERAKGNILERFSAQQFPDLHSELNLSSLELGDSALYFCASSSRQGASEKLFFGSGTQLSVL.